A selection of T cell receptor beta chains follows, all from one sample in a study of cytomegalovirus exposure and HLA in healthy donors. Sequencing used immunoSEQ multiplex PCR; TCRdb keeps in-frame clones, though not all of them. The sample includes 95,000 to 150,000 clones, over 70% seen only once; the top ten take 3% to 4%. The material sequenced was PBMCs. The receptor set was obtained from a woman aged 45 to 65 in good health and CMV-seronegative. Each CDR3 is given with its conserved first and last residue. Each record gives: D gene, J gene, V gene, clone size, CDR3 protein, CDR3 DNA. D genes are given only for firm matches. Expanded clones are given a class, and other clones once, few, many or no size at all.

TRBD2 | TRBJ2-1 | TRBV11-2 | - | CASSLSTSGYYNEQFF | TGTGCCAGCAGCTTGTCAACTAGCGGCTACTACAATGAGCAGTTCTTC
- | TRBJ2-3 | TRBV7-2 | - | CASSPGLVTDTQYF | TGTGCCAGCAGCCCTGGCCTCGTCACAGATACGCAGTATTTT
TRBD2 | TRBJ2-7 | TRBV28 | - | CASRGLAGGRYEQYF | TGTGCCAGCAGAGGACTAGCGGGAGGACGCTACGAGCAGTACTTC
- | TRBJ2-7 | TRBV28 | - | CASSRVAVYEQYF | TGTGCCAGCAGTCGGGTGGCTGTCTACGAGCAGTACTTC
TRBD2 | TRBJ2-5 | TRBV13 | - | CASNLGGAQETQYF | TGTGCCAGCAATCTGGGAGGGGCCCAAGAGACCCAGTACTTC
- | TRBJ1-2 | TRBV4-2 | - | CASSQDLGVVDYGYTF | TGTGCCAGCAGCCAAGATTTAGGGGTAGTTGACTATGGCTACACCTTC
- | TRBJ2-3 | TRBV18 | - | CASSPPSRTDTQYF | TGTGCCAGCTCACCCCCTTCCCGCACAGATACGCAGTATTTT
- | TRBJ1-1 | TRBV30 | few | CAWSPMTGGVGFF | TGTGCCTGGAGTCCCATGACCGGGGGAGTAGGTTTCTTT
TRBD2 | TRBJ2-7 | TRBV5-1 | - | CASSWGMASGYEQYF | TGCGCCAGCAGCTGGGGGATGGCTAGCGGGTACGAGCAGTACTTC
- | TRBJ2-3 | TRBV7-9 | - | CASFGDTQYF | TGTGCCAGCTTCGGAGATACGCAGTATTTT
- | TRBJ2-1 | TRBV5-6 | - | CASSPAGSFSYNEQFF | TGTGCCAGCAGCCCGGCCGGGAGTTTCTCCTACAATGAGCAGTTCTTC
TRBD1 | TRBJ2-7 | TRBV7-9 | - | CASSPRSQGSSYEQYF | TGTGCCAGCAGCCCCAGGTCACAGGGGAGCTCCTACGAGCAGTACTTC
- | TRBJ2-7 | TRBV4-3 | - | CASSQDWSSYEQYF | TGCGCCAGCAGCCAAGATTGGAGCTCCTACGAGCAGTACTTC
TRBD1 | TRBJ1-6 | TRBV6-5 | - | CASSPDTGGTSPLHF | TGTGCCAGCAGTCCAGATACAGGGGGCACGTCACCCCTCCACTTT
- | TRBJ2-7 | TRBV6-5 | few | CASMDLGASSYEQYF | TGTGCCAGCATGGACTTGGGTGCTAGCTCCTACGAGCAGTACTTC
- | TRBJ2-5 | TRBV11-2 | - | CASSLSAGTPIQETQYF | TGTGCCAGCAGCTTATCTGCCGGGACTCCTATTCAAGAGACCCAGTACTTC
TRBD1 | TRBJ1-2 | TRBV11-2 | - | CASSARTGGGYGYTF | TGTGCCAGCAGCGCCCGGACAGGGGGGGGCTATGGCTACACCTTC
TRBD1 | TRBJ2-5 | TRBV18 | - | CASSPDRAQETQYF | TGTGCCAGCTCACCTGACAGGGCCCAAGAGACCCAGTACTTC
TRBD1 | TRBJ2-2 | TRBV19 | - | CASSIEQGGTGELFF | TGTGCCAGTAGTATAGAACAGGGGGGCACCGGGGAGCTGTTTTTT
- | TRBJ2-1 | TRBV28 | few | CATTRATTYNEQFF | TGTGCCACCACGCGGGCGACTACCTACAATGAGCAGTTCTTC
- | TRBJ2-3 | TRBV10-3 | - | CAIASVSTDTQYF | TGTGCCATCGCTAGCGTTAGCACAGATACGCAGTATTTT
TRBD2 | TRBJ2-7 | TRBV4-1 | - | CASSQDTRRGYPPEQYF | TGCGCCAGCAGCCAAGACACCCGGCGGGGGTACCCCCCTGAGCAGTACTTC
- | TRBJ2-3 | TRBV6-6 | - | CASSYSFGGTDTQYF | TGTGCCAGCAGTTACTCTTTTGGAGGCACAGATACGCAGTATTTT
- | TRBJ2-1 | TRBV27 | - | CASSSLLEEQFF | TGTGCCAGCAGTTCCCTTCTAGAGGAGCAGTTCTTC
- | TRBJ1-1 | TRBV29-1 | - | CSDQGSTEAFF | TGCAGCGACCAGGGGAGCACTGAAGCTTTCTTT
- | TRBJ1-1 | TRBV7-3 | few | CASSLARDNTEAFF | TGTGCCAGCAGCTTAGCCAGGGATAACACTGAAGCTTTCTTT
- | TRBJ1-2 | TRBV15 | - | CATSRDYTSYGYTF | TGTGCCACCAGCAGAGATTATACGAGCTATGGCTACACCTTC
TRBD2 | TRBJ2-7 | TRBV19 | - | CASSIRGGRDPTYEQYF | TGTGCCAGTAGTATCAGAGGCGGGAGGGACCCCACCTACGAGCAGTACTTC
TRBD1 | TRBJ2-7 | TRBV5-1 | - | CASSLGTGGNEQYF | TGCGCCAGCAGCTTGGGGACAGGGGGCAACGAGCAGTACTTC
TRBD1 | TRBJ2-1 | TRBV7-2 | - | CASSLNRGISEQFF | TGTGCCAGCAGCTTGAACAGGGGTATAAGTGAGCAGTTCTTC
TRBD2 | TRBJ2-1 | TRBV19 | - | CASSIGGGRAWNEQFF | TGTGCCAGTAGTATAGGGGGCGGGAGGGCCTGGAATGAGCAGTTCTTC
TRBD2 | TRBJ2-1 | TRBV11-3 | - | CASSLGRRLAVYNEQFF | TGTGCCAGCAGCTTAGGTCGTCGGCTAGCGGTTTACAATGAGCAGTTCTTC
TRBD1 | TRBJ2-1 | TRBV18 | - | CASSATGVLSYNEQFF | TGTGCCAGCTCAGCTACAGGGGTTCTCTCCTACAATGAGCAGTTCTTC
TRBD2 | TRBJ2-2 | TRBV19 | - | CASSLDRGLRLAGGGGELFF | TGTGCCAGTAGTTTGGACAGGGGGCTTCGACTAGCGGGAGGTGGCGGGGAGCTGTTTTTT
TRBD2 | TRBJ2-1 | TRBV6-4 | - | CASSDGGSSYNEQFF | TGTGCCAGCAGTGACGGCGGGAGCTCCTACAATGAGCAGTTCTTC
- | TRBJ2-3 | TRBV4-1 | - | CASSMAGSTDTQYF | TGCGCCAGCTCTATGGCAGGGAGCACAGATACGCAGTATTTT
- | TRBJ2-4 | TRBV6-5 | - | CASSSKNIQYF | TGTGCCAGCAGTTCGAAAAACATTCAGTACTTC
TRBD1 | TRBJ1-4 | TRBV27 | - | CASSSRTGEVEKLFF | TGTGCCAGCAGTTCCCGGACAGGGGAAGTTGAAAAACTGTTTTTT
TRBD1 | TRBJ1-1 | TRBV5-4 | - | CASSLTGGDTEAFF | TGTGCCAGCAGCCTTACAGGGGGCGACACTGAAGCTTTCTTT
- | TRBJ2-2 | TRBV27 | few | CASSAGTYTGELFF | TGTGCCAGCAGTGCCGGGACATACACCGGGGAGCTGTTTTTT
- | TRBJ2-2 | TRBV18 | - | CASSPLAPGELFF | TGTGCCAGCTCACCTTTAGCCCCCGGGGAGCTGTTTTTT
TRBD1 | TRBJ2-2 | TRBV29-1 | - | CSVEGGGTGGFRELFF | TGCAGCGTTGAAGGGGGTGGGACAGGAGGGTTTCGGGAGCTGTTTTTT
- | TRBJ2-2 | TRBV19 | few | CASSSQVNTGELFF | TGTGCCAGTAGTAGTCAGGTGAACACCGGGGAGCTGTTTTTT
- | TRBJ2-3 | TRBV30 | - | CAWSVQVDTDTQYF | TGTGCCTGGAGTGTACAGGTAGACACAGATACGCAGTATTTT
- | TRBJ2-7 | TRBV7-2 | - | CASSFGGTEQYF | TGTGCCAGCAGCTTCGGGGGTACCGAGCAGTACTTC
- | TRBJ1-1 | TRBV11-1 | - | CASSFPRGANFWNTEAFF | TGTGCCAGCAGCTTCCCGCGGGGGGCTAATTTCTGGAACACTGAAGCTTTCTTT
TRBD2 | TRBJ2-3 | TRBV5-4 | - | CASSRGLAGGGDTQYF | TGTGCCAGCAGCCGTGGACTAGCGGGAGGGGGAGATACGCAGTATTTT
TRBD1 | TRBJ1-3 | TRBV4-1 | - | CASSPDETGTSGNTIYF | TGCGCCAGCAGCCCCGATGAGACAGGGACCTCTGGAAACACCATATATTTT
- | TRBJ2-1 | TRBV9 | - | CASSVVAVYNEQFF | TGTGCCAGCAGCGTAGTTGCAGTATACAATGAGCAGTTCTTC
TRBD1 | TRBJ2-2 | TRBV30 | - | CAWGTGLFGELFF | TGTGCCTGGGGGACAGGGCTTTTCGGGGAGCTGTTTTTT